Sequencing of this T cell receptor beta chain was carried out in a study of blood T cell repertoires in COVID-19. Whole-study context: T cells, B-cell-depleted T cells, or PBMCs supplied cDNA or gDNA.

This CDR3 spans 14 amino acids. CDR1 LNHDA and CDR2 SQIVND come from the germline V gene (reference sequence). The junction had 4 bases not matched to a gene; V was cut back by 6 bases and J by 3 bases. Assay: immunoSEQ multiplex PCR; the TCRdb copy retains only in-frame clones and omits some. The table records almost 85,000 clones, about 89% of them present only once. The receptor's source is a woman aged 45 to 65 with acute COVID-19. The genes are TRBV19 and TRBJ1-3, with 8 bases fitting TRBD1. The sequenced sample was PBMCs or T cells enriched from blood (not recorded which). This CDR3 reads CASSGTGGGNTIYF. DNA for the CDR3: TGTGCCAGTAGCGGGACAGGTGGTGGAAACACCATATATTTT.